These T cell receptor beta chains were read from a single sample in a study of cytomegalovirus exposure and HLA in healthy donors. Repertoires were generated with immunoSEQ multiplex PCR, while TCRdb's copy carries only in-frame clones and drops some. The sample shows 120,000 or so clones, roughly 80% of them seen only once. Sequenced input: PBMCs. The receptor source for this set is a man aged 30-40 years in good health and CMV-seronegative. Each CDR3 is given with its conserved first and last residue. D genes are given only for firm matches.

d_call	v_call	cdr3_aa
-	TRBV19	CASKLAAGEHNEQFF
TRBD1	TRBV28	CASSLRDRGNYGYTF
-	TRBV9	CASGAPTGNYGYTF
TRBD1	TRBV25-1	CASSESGRGRVNQPQHF
-	TRBV28	CASSGVSRKAAGYTF
-	TRBV7-2	CASSFAQQPIYGYTF
-	TRBV5-6	CASSLNQGQANTEAFF
-	TRBV7-3	CASSPTPPSSYNEQFF
TRBD2	TRBV18	CASSPGTNGELFF
TRBD1	TRBV7-2	CASALQGASYEQYF
TRBD1	TRBV28	CASSSLQGAEETQYF
-	TRBV5-1	CASSHRPAGETQYF
-	TRBV7-9	CASSLNSARAGNTIYF
TRBD1	TRBV5-1	CASSLSGTGGHEQYF
TRBD2	TRBV15	CATSRKPGGRDNEQFF
-	TRBV9	CASSVGAGPNEKLFF
TRBD1	TRBV7-2	CASSAISPGQVPYEQYF
-	TRBV18	CASSPPGGSGANVLTF
TRBD1	TRBV9	CASSVAVRGDTEAFF
-	TRBV14	CASSQGTRVDLAKNIQYF
TRBD2	TRBV28	CASSPTSGRSTDTQYF
-	TRBV2	CASSAGGENTEAFF
-	TRBV4-3	CASSPIPGGSEKLFF
TRBD2	TRBV13	CASSLGGRGLYEQYF
TRBD2	TRBV12-5	CASGFQAYSPAEKRGSTGELFF
TRBD1	TRBV14	CASSSGTGTNYGYTF
TRBD2	TRBV5-1	CASSSGLAGGPTEQFF
TRBD2	TRBV10-3	CAISDPETSGNSDTQYF
-	TRBV7-9	CASSLGDYEAFF
TRBD1	TRBV10-1	CASSEDRGYNEQFF
-	TRBV28	CASSLRETQYF
TRBD1	TRBV19	CASSIGTGGSGELFF
-	TRBV29-1	CSVDVGGYGYTF
TRBD2	TRBV5-1	CATSGLADNTGELFF
-	TRBV30	CAWTRISSGAGKTQYF
TRBD1	TRBV9	CASSGRDRRANYGYTF
-	TRBV5-1	CASSLLPAYEQYF
TRBD2	TRBV15	CATNGGGLAGGVNEQFF
-	TRBV29-1	CSVRQSGSYNSPLHF
-	TRBV30	CAWSRQGITEAFF
TRBD1	TRBV19	CASSPGQVSQETQYF
TRBD1	TRBV7-9	CASSLGQGKYEQYF
TRBD2	TRBV10-2	CASIAGTSTYNEQFF
-	TRBV7-6	CASSISGGARTEAFF